This T cell receptor beta chain was recovered during a study of blood T cell repertoires in COVID-19. Germline CDR1 is SEHNR and CDR2 is FQNEAQ (reference sequence). The CDR3 consists of 14 residues. V dropped 5 bases and J dropped 3; count of bases not matched to a gene: 4. Some clones are missing from TCRdb's copy, which holds only in-frame ones; the method was immunoSEQ multiplex PCR. The sample has approximately 240,000 clones, 83% seen once. The chain joins TRBV7-9 to TRBJ2-3; 8 bases agree with TRBD1. The sequence was collected from a woman aged 25 to 39 with COVID-19, enrolled during active disease. Sequences were obtained from peripheral blood. The DNA for the CDR3 is TGTGCCAGCAGCCCCGGACAGGGAACAGATACGCAGTATTTT. Translating it yields CASSPGQGTDTQYF.